This T cell receptor (beta chain) emerged from a study of blood T cell repertoires in COVID-19. Study as a whole: PBMCs, B-cell-depleted T cells, or T cells were the source of the cDNA or gDNA that made up the material.

As originally analysed: Amplification from reference gene primers served as the basis for estimated nucleated cell counts. Profiled with immunoSEQ multiplex PCR; TCRdb holds only in-frame clones, not every one. V, J and clone size derive from that table, while D and trimming were established from the DNA sequence. The sample includes a few hundred thousand clones, almost 90% of them seen just once. This clone was counted once. V was cut by 1 base and J by 2 bases, with 2 bases left in between. This CDR3 is built from 12 residues. Germline CDR1 is LNHNV and CDR2 is YYDKDF (reference sequence). The study recruited exposed participants who had met a COVID-19 case within 2 weeks before entry.

Input material: PBMCs or T cells enriched from blood (not recorded which). The chain employs TRBV15 and TRBJ2-5; D call uncertain. This receptor was obtained from a man aged 30-40 years who had been exposed to COVID-19. DNA of the CDR3: TGTGCCACCAGCAGAGCACAAGAGACCCAGTACTTC. Protein sequence: CATSRAQETQYF.